The 29 T cell receptor beta chains below were found in one sample sequenced in a study of regulatory T cells in long-lasting Graves disease. Time point in this sample: newly diagnosed GD, antithyroid drugs for less than 3 months. PBMC RNA served as the TCR library source. Arm-PCR of CDR3 regions with iRepertoire HTBI primers generated TCR beta libraries. Via MiXCR, TCRdb re-called the multiplex PCR reads, giving one row per CDR3 protein. The sample lists roughly 500,000 distinct CDR3 sequences, approximately 13% occurring once. These data were likewise used in another study, on T cells in Graves' hyperthyroidism and ophthalmopathy.

The specimen comprised peripheral blood mononuclear cells (PBMCs), sampled at new diagnosis, from a patient treated with antithyroid drugs. The source is a man between 25 and 39 years old with Graves disease.

This clonotype appeared many times. CDR3 in DNA: TGCAGTGCGCCGGGACTAGCGGGACCAACCTACGAGCAGTACTTC. Translating gives CSAPGLAGPTYEQYF. The J gene is TRBJ2-7, the V gene TRBV20-1; TRBD2 agrees at 13 bases. There are 15 residues in the CDR3. Germline CDR1 reads DFQATT; CDR2 reads SNEGSKA (reference sequence). Trimming at V came to 6 bases and at J to 2 bases, leaving 7 bases not matched to a gene.

This clonotype was counted many times. This chain connects TRBV29-1 to TRBJ2-1, with 8 bases fitting TRBD2. Germline trimming cut 7 bases from V and 6 bases from J; bases unmatched to any gene: 8. In germline, CDR1 is SQVTM, CDR2 ANQGSEA. The CDR3 runs to 13 residues. CDR3 in amino acids: CSAETSVGNEQFF. The CDR3 DNA follows: TGCAGCGCCGAGACTAGCGTCGGCAATGAGCAGTTCTTC.

A few counts support this clonotype. This chain uses TRBV20-1 with TRBJ2-2; perhaps TRBD2 as D (6 bases). The CDR3 extends over 15 amino acids. Trimming took 1 base from V and 3 from J, leaving 12 bases between them. The V gene's germline CDR1 is DFQATT and CDR2 SNEGSKA (reference sequence). This chain's CDR3 is CSARVASAYTGELFF. DNA for the CDR3: TGCAGTGCTAGAGTGGCTAGCGCCTACACCGGGGAGCTGTTTTTT.

This clonotype was recorded many times. This rearrangement joins TRBV19 to TRBJ1-5, with a possible D match to TRBD1 (6 bases). Germline V gene lookup returns CDR1 LNHDA and CDR2 SQIVND (reference sequence). V lost 9 bases and J 6 bases, leaving 18 bases between the germline ends. This CDR3 is 14 amino acids long. DNA for the CDR3: TGTGCCAGCAATCAGGACAGCATTTCTCAGCCCCAGCATTTT. Amino acid sequence: CASNQDSISQPQHF.

This clonotype was counted ten times or more. This chain joins TRBV24-1 and TRBJ2-1; unclear D gene. The CDR3 contains 13 residues. Trimming pared 7 bases from V and 4 bases from J, leaving 10 bases between. The germline gives CDR1 KGHDR, CDR2 SFDVKD. The CDR3 sequence is CATRETRYNEQFF. The DNA of the CDR3 is TGTGCCACCAGGGAGACAAGATACAATGAGCAGTTCTTC.

The sample holds a few counts of this clonotype. The chain joins TRBV30 to TRBJ2-7; weak D call: TRBD1 (6 bases). Per germline, CDR1 GTSNPN and CDR2 SVGIG (reference sequence). This CDR3 contains 12 residues. V was trimmed by 7 bases and J by 4 bases, leaving 14 bases between them. CDR3 DNA: TGTGCCTTCGTTGACAGGTCTTACGAGCAGTACTTC. Protein product: CAFVDRSYEQYF.

This clonotype was detected many times. The rearrangement links TRBV12-3 or TRBV12-4 to TRBJ2-2, with 7 positions matching TRBD1. The CDR3 has 15 amino acids. The V and J ends lost 3 bases and 4 bases, in that order; junction bases with no gene match: 5. The CDR3 region has the DNA TGTGCCAGCAGTTTGGCGGACAGGCTCACCGGGGAGCTGTTTTTT. As protein: CASSLADRLTGELFF.

The V and J genes are TRBV19 and TRBJ2-3, with 11 bases that match TRBD1. CDR1 and CDR2 from the germline V gene are LNHDA and SQIVND (reference sequence). Losses at the gene ends were 6 bases for V and 6 bases for J; bases not matched to a gene: 2. The CDR3 spans 13 residues. DNA for the CDR3: TGTGCCAGTAGGGGACAGGGGGTGGATACGCAGTATTTT. Its protein is CASRGQGVDTQYF.

The chain recombines TRBV27 with TRBJ2-1, with D possibly matching TRBD2 (6 bases). Trimming took 3 bases from V and 9 from J, leaving 15 bases between them. CDR1 and CDR2 (germline): MNHEY, SMNVEV (reference sequence). This CDR3 contains 14 residues. DNA of the CDR3: TGTGCCAGCAGTTTGTTGACTAGTGGGGGTGAGCAGTTCTTC. Amino acids: CASSLLTSGGEQFF.

This clonotype occurred a few times. The chain joins TRBV29-1 to TRBJ2-7, with 8 bases that match TRBD2. The CDR3 length is 13 residues. The germline V gene has CDR1 SQVTM and CDR2 ANQGSEA. Losses at the gene ends were 3 bases for V and 5 bases for J; bases not matched to a gene: 6. CDR3 bases: TGCAGCGTTGACCTCGGGAGGGCCAACGAGCAGTACTTC. Encoded protein: CSVDLGRANEQYF.

This clonotype was recorded many times. Here the CDR3 reads CASSLSRQPQHF. The CDR3 DNA follows: TGTGCCAGCAGTTTGAGTAGGCAGCCCCAGCATTTT. This chain joins TRBV12-3 or TRBV12-4 and TRBJ1-5, with unresolved D. The CDR3 totals 12 residues. Trimming cost V 3 bases and J 7 bases, with 7 bases left between them.

Many counts were recorded for this clonotype. The chain joins TRBV7-3 to TRBJ2-5; D uncertain. From germline, CDR1 is SGHTA and CDR2 FQGTGA. This CDR3 comprises 13 residues. V dropped 3 bases and J dropped 5 bases, with 10 bases sitting between them. The CDR3 DNA is TGTGCCAGCAGCTTGAGTTTCGGGGAGACCCAGTACTTC. Translated: CASSLSFGETQYF.

In its sample, this clonotype was seen many times. This chain uses TRBV28 with TRBJ2-5; D remains unclear. V lost 8 bases and J lost 5, with 9 bases in between. This CDR3 is 11 amino acids long. Germline V CDR1 and CDR2: MDHEN, SYDVKM. CDR3 sequence (DNA): TGTGCCAGCCTTTCTATTGAGACCCAGTACTTC. It specifies CASLSIETQYF.

This clonotype was counted a few times. The chain uses TRBV29-1 and TRBJ2-2, with 7 bases matching TRBD2. The CDR3 covers 13 residues. Trimming at V came to 7 bases and at J to 8 bases, leaving 10 bases not matched to a gene. The germline gives CDR1 SQVTM, CDR2 ANQGSEA. The CDR3 loop is CSAQTGGEGELFF. CDR3 coding DNA: TGCAGCGCCCAGACGGGGGGTGAGGGGGAGCTGTTTTTT.

This clonotype has at least ten counts. The chain combines TRBV7-9 with TRBJ2-3; perhaps TRBD1 as D (6 bases). CDR1 SEHNR and CDR2 FQNEAQ come from the germline V gene (reference sequence). The CDR3 sequence is 14 residues long. V was pared by 1 base and J by 3 bases, with 8 bases between. The CDR3 sequence: CASSLVQGTDTQYF. CDR3 in DNA: TGTGCCAGCAGCTTAGTACAGGGTACAGATACGCAGTATTTT. Full variable domain (missing parts from reference TRBV7-9 and TRBJ2-3): DTGVSQNPRHKITKRGQNVTFRCDPISEHNRLYWYRQTLGQGPEFLTYFQNEAQLEKSRLLSDRFSAERPKGSFSTLEIQRTEQGDSAMYLCASSLVQGTDTQYFGPGTRLTVL.

The rearrangement uses TRBV11-3 and TRBJ2-3, with 14 bases fitting TRBD2. This CDR3 contains 18 residues. Germline loops: CDR1 SGHNT, CDR2 YENEEA. Trimming removed 5 bases from V and 3 bases from J; junction bases left unmatched: 10. The CDR3 is CASSPGTSGSGDTDTQYF. In DNA form, the CDR3 reads TGTGCCAGCAGCCCTGGGACTAGCGGGAGTGGAGATACAGATACGCAGTATTTT.

The table lists this clonotype with many counts. The chain uses TRBV6-5 and TRBJ1-1; no reliable D call. The CDR3 length is 14 residues. CDR1 is MNHEY and CDR2 is SVGAGI in the germline V gene. Deletions cut 2 bases from V and 1 base from J, with 8 bases between. Here the CDR3 reads CASSYGRSNTEAFF. The DNA for the CDR3 is TGTGCCAGCAGTTACGGACGGTCGAACACTGAAGCTTTCTTT.

The genes are TRBV12-3 or TRBV12-4 and TRBJ1-5; 9 bases agree with TRBD1. The CDR3 is made up of 14 amino acids. Trimming at V came to 9 bases and at J to 1 base, leaving 4 bases not matched to a gene. CDR3 nucleotide sequence: TGTGCCAGTACAGGGGGCCAAAGCAATCAGCCCCAGCATTTT. Protein product: CASTGGQSNQPQHF.

This clonotype was seen a handful of times. The DNA for the CDR3 is TGTGCCAGCAGTACCGGGGACACTGGGGCCAACGTCCTGACTTTC. It encodes CASSTGDTGANVLTF. This chain connects TRBV27 to TRBJ2-6; D possibly corresponds to TRBD1 (6 bases). This CDR3 has 15 residues. Germline CDR1 reads MNHEY; CDR2 reads SMNVEV (reference sequence). V lost 5 bases and J lost 2, with 10 bases in between.

This clonotype came up many times. The rearrangement links TRBV27 to TRBJ1-2; the match to TRBD1 covers 7 bases. With V trimmed by 5 bases and J by 8 bases, 8 bases remained unmatched. The germline gives CDR1 MNHEY, CDR2 SMNVEV (reference sequence). The CDR3 runs 13 residues. CDR3 bases: TGTGCCAGCAGTGCTACGACAGGGAGCGGCTACACCTTC. It specifies CASSATTGSGYTF.

This clonotype occurred many times. The chain is built from TRBV5-1 and TRBJ1-2; unclear D gene. V shed 0 bases and J shed 0 bases, with 9 bases lying between them. This CDR3 region has 15 residues. Germline CDR1 SGHRS, CDR2 YFSETQ. CDR3 coding DNA: TGCGCCAGCAGCTTGGTGAGCGATGCTAACTATGGCTACACCTTC. Residues: CASSLVSDANYGYTF.

This clonotype occurred once. The V and J genes are TRBV6-2 or TRBV6-3 and TRBJ2-6; D might be TRBD2 (6 bases). Between the trimmed V and J ends, which lost 7 bases and 1 base, there was a span of 11 bases. The CDR3 is 15 amino acids. Germline assignment: CDR1 MNHEY and CDR2 SVGEGT. CDR3 sequence: CASIRLGSGANVLTF. The CDR3 bases are TGTGCCAGCATACGACTAGGGTCTGGGGCCAACGTCCTGACTTTC.

This sequence joins TRBV6-9 and TRBJ2-7, with 8 bases identical to TRBD1. This CDR3 has 15 amino acids. Germline CDR1 reads MNHGY; CDR2 reads SVAAGI. The V gene end was trimmed by 3 bases and the J gene end by 2 bases; junction bases not matched to a gene: 6. The CDR3 coding sequence is TGTGCCAGCAGTTACACCGGGACAGGTCCCTACGAGCAGTACTTC. This sequence encodes CASSYTGTGPYEQYF.

This clonotype was detected only a few times. This chain uses TRBV3-1 with TRBJ1-2; D gene uncertain. V was shortened by 5 bases and J by 8 bases, with 12 bases between the two germline ends. This CDR3 is built from 12 residues. Germline loops: CDR1 LGHDT, CDR2 YNNKEL (reference sequence). The chain's CDR3 is CASSDIRRGYTF. Here the CDR3 DNA reads TGTGCCAGCAGCGACATACGGCGCGGCTACACCTTC.

A remark on this clonotype: A much larger clone sits a single nucleotide away, making a read error possible. Because the CDR3 is missing its conserved closing phenylalanine or tryptophan, this is likely a read error. The rearrangement uses TRBV7-8 and TRBJ1-3; 8 nucleotides line up with TRBD1. CDR3 length equals 14 residues. Germline CDR1 and CDR2: SGHVS and FQNEAQ. With V trimmed by 5 bases and J by 2 bases, 2 bases remained unmatched. The CDR3 reads CASSPDRAGNTIYL. The CDR3 DNA reads TGTGCCAGCAGCCCGGACAGGGCTGGAAACACCATATATCTT.

V and J are TRBV20-1 and TRBJ2-2; 8 bases align to TRBD2. There are 14 residues in the CDR3. Per germline, CDR1 DFQATT and CDR2 SNEGSKA (reference sequence). J was trimmed by 5 bases and V by 5 bases; bases with no gene match: 7. The DNA of the CDR3 is TGCAGTGCTCCCCGCGGCGGGAGGACCGGGGAGCTGTTTTTT. This codes for CSAPRGGRTGELFF.

Regarding this clonotype: A single base separates this from a much larger clone, so it may be a read error. As the CDR3 is not closed by the conserved phenylalanine or tryptophan, this likely results from a read error. The DNA is omitted, as the CDR3 cannot be located on it reliably, and the CDR3 follows TCRdb's listing. The gene calls are TRBV7-6 and TRBJ2-3; the listed D gene, TRBD2, was not tested against the DNA. Germline V gives CDR1 SGHVS, CDR2 FNYEAQ. The CDR3 is made up of 15 amino acids, end residues included. This CDR3 reads CASSSTSSPSREQYL.

This clonotype was seen many times. This sequence joins TRBV15 and TRBJ2-1, with D perhaps given as TRBD1 or TRBD2 (6 bases each). The V gene's germline CDR1 is LNHNV and CDR2 YYDKDF (reference sequence). The V and J ends lost 0 bases and 9 bases respectively, with 15 bases between them. The CDR3 covers 15 residues. The CDR3 sequence is CATSRDQGGRGEQFF. CDR3 coding DNA: TGTGCCACCAGCAGAGATCAAGGGGGGCGGGGTGAGCAGTTCTTC.

This clonotype was seen only a few times. CDR3 sequence (DNA): TGTGCCAGCACCTATAGCGGGAGGAAGACCGAGCAGTACTTC. This translates into CASTYSGRKTEQYF. V gene TRBV12-3 or TRBV12-4 combines with J gene TRBJ2-7, with 10 bases lining up with TRBD2. This CDR3 is built from 14 residues. Unmatched junction bases numbered 9, after V lost 7 bases and J lost 6 bases.